The TCR beta chain under discussion was sequenced for a study of T cell repertoires in ileal Crohn's disease (dated by TCRdb to about 2019). In the study overall: The median duration of disease was approximately 8.5 years, and at the time of surgery around 35% of patients were active smokers. Surgery was performed for a complication in all patients, with stricturing disease in about 61% and penetrating disease in roughly 40%. Endoscopic postoperative recurrence was defined by a Rutgeerts score above i0. TCR repertoire analysis was performed in about 59 Crohn's disease patients drawn from a prospective multicentre cohort. Running in parallel with the study was a multicentre cohort set up to find predictors of early endoscopic recurrence following ileocolonic resection. M6 samples consisted of neoterminal ileum biopsies collected during postoperative colonoscopy. Roughly half of the patients were given postoperative therapy, with around eleven receiving thiopurines and over 15 receiving anti-TNF agents. A total of 171 mucosal samples from around 57 patients were sequenced, collected from several sites on the surgical specimen as well as at postoperative endoscopy.

As regards this clone: No antigen is known for it. Base qualities are not recorded, but no much larger clone differs from it by a single base.

Findings and caveats that apply to the study as a whole: More high-frequency clones were carried by sorted CD8 T cells than by CD4 T cells, suggesting that mucosal expansions were mainly CD8. A significantly higher proportion of clonal expansions was observed in active smokers at surgery than in non-smokers (25.9% vs 17.9%, p=0.02). Endoscopic recurrence was linked to a higher percentage of high-frequency clones at surgery, and recurrence occurred in every patient whose clonality exceeded 26.8% (18/57). Mucosal CD4 and CD8 T cells were sorted and sequenced only in a subgroup of patients, whose size was not stated. Within the first year after surgery, the timing of postoperative endoscopy varied, and the median delay was roughly 6.9 months.

The time point label here, explained by the study, means: neoterminal ileum biopsy at postoperative endoscopy, about 6 months after surgery. Eligible patients were adults with ileal or ileocolonic Crohn's disease who had an indication for ileocolonic resection. Before DNA extraction, whole ileal mucosal biopsies were kept frozen at -80 degrees C. Genomic DNA was extracted from frozen whole biopsies with a TRizol-based method and quantified on a NanoDrop 2000 spectrophotometer. Five hundred nanograms of biopsy DNA per sample were submitted for commercial TCRB immunosequencing. Adaptive Biotechnology amplified CDR3 regions from genomic DNA with a two-step multiplex PCR that controlled for amplification bias. The first PCR used primers for every V and J gene segment; the second PCR added barcodes and Illumina adapters. An Illumina instrument was used to sequence the CDR3 libraries. The paper's processing steps were these. Vendor-provided pipelines were combined with custom analysis of raw data in R/Bioconductor under R version 3.3.0. Clonality, ranging from 0 to 1, was calculated as the inverse of the normalised Shannon entropy of all productive clones. High-frequency clones were defined as the share of the repertoire taken up by the top 100 clones, keeping only clones that passed a 95% confidence test. Overlap between samples was measured with the Morisita-Horn index, while repertoire diversity was measured with the Simpson index. The table was pulled from immuneACCESS by TCRdb, which kept in-frame rearrangements only. Such tables lose some clones; where checked, under half of the loss comes from unresolved V genes, and the rest has no known cause. The V and J calls and clone size come from that table; D and trimming were worked out from the DNA. Counted in this sample were around 9,900 clones; 70% to 80% of them appeared once. The biggest ten clones account for over 15% of the sample.

V loses 0 bases, J loses 3 bases, and the germline ends lie 15 bases apart. Including the terminal cysteine and phenylalanine, the CDR3 comprises 17 residues. CDR3 DNA is the only sequence kept; it has 51 bases, read in frame from the first base. Via the germline V gene, CDR1 is SGHRS and CDR2 YFSETQ. This receptor chain uses TRBV5-1 and TRBJ2-2; the D segment could be TRBD1, given 5 matching bases. Sequencing was done on a sample of ileal tissue. The origin of this receptor is an adult with Crohn's disease. The nucleotides are TGCGCCAGCAGCTTGGGGGCCAGGGTTGATTACACCGGGGAGCTGTTTTTT. This encodes CASSLGARVDYTGELFF.